This T cell receptor beta chain appears in the sequencing data of a study of OX40 agonist ivuxolimab in advanced cancers. Concerning the study at large: The costimulatory receptor OX40 (CD134) was targeted by ivuxolimab, a fully human IgG2 agonistic monoclonal antibody. The dose-escalation cohort was 82.7% male with a mean age of approximately 59 years, ranging from 23 to 79. Three dose-escalation patients achieved partial responses, one with hepatocellular carcinoma and two with cutaneous melanoma. Among the roughly 50 dose-escalation patients, around 19 had hepatocellular carcinoma, roughly 15 melanoma, 9 renal cell carcinoma and 9 head and neck cancer. Patients were allowed to have had prior anti-PD-1, anti-PD-L1 or anti-CTLA-4 therapy, and 40% to 45% of the dose-escalation patients had been treated with checkpoint inhibitors. Intravenous ivuxolimab was administered to patients every 2 weeks at six dose levels: 0.01, 0.1, 0.3, 1.5, 3 and 10 mg/kg. The monotherapy dose-escalation portion (N of about 50 patients) of the phase I ivuxolimab trial is reported in the paper. Peripheral TCRbeta sequencing was intended to test whether TCR sequence diversity was altered and clonal T-cell expansion was caused by ivuxolimab. The paper's findings and limits, for the study overall: Which antigens the clonally expanded peripheral T cells were specific for was not determined. Low levels of normalized T-cell clonal expansion were also seen in some patients who did not respond. In partial responders in the 0.1-3.0 mg/kg groups, normalized peripheral clonal expansion was found to be among the lowest, especially among CD8+ T cells. After ivuxolimab, expanded clones were on average more numerous among CD8+ T cells than among CD4+ T cells. Clonal expansion of both CD4+ and CD8+ blood T cells was observed from baseline to week 6 at doses 0.1 to 3.0 mg/kg.

Genomic DNA was isolated from the sorted cells so that the TCRbeta CDR3 region could be sequenced. The immunoSEQ Assay was used for sequencing of TCRbeta CDR3 regions. Drawn from immuneACCESS, this table holds only the in-frame rearrangements with V and J called that TCRdb kept. Clones are partly lost; checked studies trace under half to an unresolved V gene and leave the rest unexplained. The table for this sample lists about 59,000 clones; 84% of them were counted only once. The ten biggest clones cover approximately 2% of the sample. Patients with a history of autoimmune disease or receiving systemic immunosuppression were excluded from the trial. In every dose cohort, peripheral blood was drawn for TCR sequencing at baseline, cycle 4 day 1, and cycle 7 day 1. The samples were drawn from a first-in-human, open-label, multicenter phase I dose-escalation trial of ivuxolimab. Adults with locally advanced or metastatic melanoma, renal cell, hepatocellular, or head and neck squamous cell carcinoma were enrolled in the trial. CD4+ and CD8+ T cells were sorted separately from peripheral blood before TCR sequencing.

The germline V gene specifies SGHTS as CDR1 and YDEGEE as CDR2. At the junction V is shortened by 4 bases and J by 5 bases, with 10 bases in between. Its CDR3 holds 13 amino acids, cysteine through phenylalanine. Only the CDR3 part of the read is kept: 39 bases, read in frame from the first base. Details on this clone: There is no known antigen for this receptor. Base qualities are not provided; no much larger clone lies one nucleotide away.

Here the sequenced sample was CD4+ or CD8+ T cells sorted from blood, taken in a trial of the OX40 agonist ivuxolimab. The clonotype was recovered from an adult with an advanced solid tumor such as melanoma, head and neck, liver or kidney cancer. The V and J genes are TRBV5-8 and TRBJ1-5, with the D gene not confidently named. The sequenced DNA: TGTGCCAGCAGCCGAGGACGTGATCAGCCCCAGCATTTT. It specifies CASSRGRDQPQHF.